The 13 T cell receptor beta chains given below trace back to one sample, sequenced in a study of T-cell reconstitution after alpha-beta-depleted transplantation in children. Unique molecular identifiers were built into the TCRbeta library. TCRdb re-analysed the PCR reads in MiXCR, keeping a single row per CDR3 protein. The table lists about 350,000 distinct CDR3 sequences, roughly 14% of them singletons, with about 4% in the top ten. The sample consisted of PBMCs, taken from the stem cell graft. These receptors all stem from a human donor who donated a stem cell graft to a child with Fanconi anemia.

The chain carries TRBV2 and TRBJ2-2, with D unresolved. Germline CDR1 reads SNHLY; CDR2 reads FYNNEI. The CDR3 is 17 amino acids. Trimming stripped 5 bases from V and 2 bases from J, with 18 bases between. This CDR3 reads CASSPNSLFYNTGELFF. CDR3 in DNA: TGTGCCAGCAGTCCAAATTCACTATTTTATAACACCGGGGAGCTGTTTTTT.

The V and J genes are TRBV5-4 and TRBJ2-1; a possible D gene is TRBD2 (5 bases). CDR3 length equals 12 residues. CDR1 is SGHNT and CDR2 is YYREEE in the germline V gene (reference sequence). V lost 2 bases and J lost 8, with 8 bases in between. CDR3 residues: CASSFTADEQFF. For the CDR3, the DNA is TGTGCCAGCAGCTTCACAGCGGATGAGCAGTTCTTC.

The chain recombines TRBV15 with TRBJ2-1; D uncertain. V dropped 0 bases and J dropped 6 bases, with 15 bases sitting between them. CDR1 and CDR2 from the germline V gene are LNHNV and YYDKDF (reference sequence). CDR3 length: 16 residues. The CDR3 DNA sequence: TGTGCCACCAGCAGAGATAGGGCAGGCCTTGGCAATGAGCAGTTCTTC. This translates into CATSRDRAGLGNEQFF.

The chain carries TRBV18 and TRBJ1-1; no firm D call. This CDR3 contains 13 residues. CDR1 is KGHSH, CDR2 LQKENI, per germline. The V and J ends lost 4 bases and 7 bases respectively, with 13 bases between them. CDR3 amino acids: CASSHRVSIEAFF. CDR3 DNA sequence: TGTGCCAGCTCACACCGGGTATCTATTGAAGCTTTCTTT.

In this sample, this clonotype turned up many times. The J gene is TRBJ2-1, the V gene TRBV12-3 or TRBV12-4; 10 nucleotides agree with TRBD1. J gave up 6 bases and V 7 bases, and 6 bases lay outside the gene matches. CDR3 length: 14 amino acids. The chain's CDR3 is CASNRQGAGNEQFF. The CDR3 nucleotides read TGTGCCAGCAACCGACAGGGGGCTGGCAATGAGCAGTTCTTC.

The gene calls are TRBV29-1 and TRBJ2-7; tentative D call: TRBD2 (5 bases). Germline CDR1 reads SQVTM; CDR2 reads ANQGSEA. The CDR3 contains 12 residues. Trimming removed 3 bases at V and 7 bases at J, with 13 bases between. The CDR3 reads CSVDWGVGEQYF. For the CDR3, the DNA is TGCAGCGTTGATTGGGGAGTCGGGGAGCAGTACTTC.

This clonotype came up a few times. This rearrangement joins TRBV7-9 to TRBJ2-1; 14 nucleotides match TRBD2. Germline V gene sequence: CDR1 SEHNR, CDR2 FQNEAQ (reference sequence). V lost 4 bases to trimming and J lost 10 bases; unmatched junction nucleotides: 9. This CDR3 has 16 amino acids. CDR3 bases: TGTGCCAGCAGCTCGGGGACTAGCGGGGGAGGCAGAGAGCAGTTCTTC. Its translation: CASSSGTSGGGREQFF.

This clonotype turned up a few times. The rearrangement links TRBV4-3 to TRBJ2-1, with 9 bases matching TRBD2. From germline, CDR1 is LGHNA and CDR2 YSLEER. V lost 0 bases and J lost 3; bases outside the gene matches: 9. CDR3 length: 18 amino acids. The CDR3 spells CASSQETHHSGGYNEQFF. CDR3 bases: TGCGCCAGCAGCCAAGAGACTCATCATAGCGGGGGCTACAATGAGCAGTTCTTC.

The V call is TRBV20-1, the J call TRBJ1-5; D perhaps matches TRBD1 (5 bases). The V gene lost 0 bases and the J gene lost 3 bases, with 15 bases spanning the gap. The germline gives CDR1 DFQATT, CDR2 SNEGSKA (reference sequence). This CDR3 is 16 amino acids long. CDR3 loop: CSARDQVGAYNQPQHF. For the CDR3, the DNA is TGCAGTGCTAGAGATCAAGTAGGGGCCTACAATCAGCCCCAGCATTTT.

This clonotype occurred many times. The chain carries TRBV29-1 and TRBJ2-2; the match to TRBD1 covers 8 bases. The CDR3 loop spans 14 amino acids. V was pared by 6 bases and J by 5 bases, with 8 bases of the junction left unmatched. Germline-derived CDR1 and CDR2 are SQVTM and ANQGSEA. The CDR3 coding sequence is TGCAGCGTAAACAGGGGGTGGGGTACCGGGGAGCTGTTTTTT. It is translated as CSVNRGWGTGELFF.

This clonotype occurred many times. V gene TRBV29-1 combines with J gene TRBJ1-3, with D maybe TRBD1 (5 bases). Looked up from germline, CDR1 is SQVTM and CDR2 is ANQGSEA. CDR3 size: 13 residues. The ends were cut back, 6 bases at V and 4 bases at J, with 13 bases in the middle. The CDR3 is CSVASGIGNTIYF. CDR3 nucleotide sequence: TGCAGCGTCGCCTCAGGGATCGGAAACACCATATATTTT.

The rearrangement uses TRBV5-4 and TRBJ2-2; D is possibly TRBD1 or TRBD2 (5 bases each). Trimming removed 4 bases from V and 6 bases from J, with 10 bases in between. Germline CDR1 is SGHNT and CDR2 is YYREEE (reference sequence). CDR3 length equals 13 residues. The CDR3 here is CASSVGTPGELFF. The CDR3 DNA sequence: TGTGCCAGCAGCGTAGGGACCCCCGGGGAGCTGTTTTTT.

This clonotype was seen ten or more times. The chain recombines TRBV7-2 with TRBJ2-3; no reliable D call. The CDR3 is made up of 16 amino acids. V was cut by 1 base and J by 2 bases, with 13 bases left in between. Germline CDR1 SGHTA, CDR2 FQGNSA. This chain's CDR3 is CASSLGNSRFTDTQYF. CDR3 bases: TGTGCCAGCAGCTTAGGGAACAGCAGGTTCACAGATACGCAGTATTTT.